Listed below are T cell receptor beta chains from one sample, sequenced in a study of T cell responses to AZD1222 COVID-19 vaccine. The repertoire was sequenced with immunoSEQ multiplex PCR; TCRdb's copy has only in-frame clones and lacks some. The table lists about 93,000 clones, about 90% of them singletons, with about 3% in the top ten. The input for sequencing was peripheral blood, taken on day 0 of MenACWY control vaccination. These receptors all stem from an adult in good health. Both conserved end residues are part of each CDR3. D genes are given only for firm matches. The listing skips clone size in some rows; elsewhere it reads once, few, many or a size class.

V gene,J gene,D gene,clone size,CDR3 DNA,CDR3 protein
TRBV6-6,TRBJ2-1,-,-,TGTGCCAGCAGTCCCCCTTTGGTGTGGCAGGGGAAACACAATGAGCAGTTCTTC,CASSPPLVWQGKHNEQFF
TRBV6-4,TRBJ1-1,-,-,TGTGCCAGCAGTGCTAACAGGGAAGGCTACACTGAAGCTTTCTTT,CASSANREGYTEAFF
TRBV21-1,TRBJ2-3,-,-,TGTGCCAGCAGCTCCGGGACCGGAGGGATTCCTTCTAGCACAGATACGCAGTATTTT,CASSSGTGGIPSSTDTQYF
TRBV7-3,TRBJ2-5,TRBD2,-,TGTGCCAGCAGCTTATTTAGCGGGGGGGCGGAGACCCAGTACTTC,CASSLFSGGAETQYF
TRBV29-1,TRBJ1-5,-,-,TGCAGCGTTGCACAGGGTAACAATCAGCCCCAGCATTTT,CSVAQGNNQPQHF
TRBV7-2,TRBJ2-1,TRBD1,once,TGTGCCAGCAGCACTGCGGGACAGGCATACAATGAGCAGTTCTTC,CASSTAGQAYNEQFF
TRBV7-2,TRBJ1-5,-,-,TGTGCCAGCAGCTTAGGCAGGGGTGGGAATCAGCCCCAGCATTTT,CASSLGRGGNQPQHF
TRBV7-2,TRBJ2-3,TRBD2,-,TGTGCCAGCAGCCTTTCTACTAGCGGGGGGGCAGATACGCAGTATTTT,CASSLSTSGGADTQYF
TRBV27,TRBJ2-5,-,-,TGTGCCAGCAGTAACCCCGACAGACTGGAGACCCAGTACTTC,CASSNPDRLETQYF
TRBV11-1,TRBJ2-3,-,-,TGTGCCAGCAGCCGGGATCCTACGAGCACAGATACGCAGTATTTT,CASSRDPTSTDTQYF
TRBV3-1/TRBV3-2,TRBJ2-3,-,-,TGTGCCAGCAGCCCAGCTAGCACAGATACGCAGTATTTT,CASSPASTDTQYF
TRBV6-2/TRBV6-3,TRBJ1-1,TRBD1,-,TGTGCCAGCAGTGCGGACAGGGGAACTGAAGCTTTCTTT,CASSADRGTEAFF
TRBV10-3,TRBJ2-2,-,-,TGTGCCATCAGTGTCGGGGAGACCGGGGAGCTGTTTTTT,CAISVGETGELFF
TRBV10-1,TRBJ2-2,-,-,TGCGCCAGCAGTCCGACAGTAACGGCCGGGGAGCTGTTTTTT,CASSPTVTAGELFF
TRBV7-2,TRBJ1-1,-,-,TGTGCCAGCAGCTTAGAGCGAAACACTGAAGCTTTCTTT,CASSLERNTEAFF
TRBV5-4,TRBJ2-7,-,-,TGTGCCAGCAGCAGTGGGGGGACAGAGATCTACGAGCAGTACTTC,CASSSGGTEIYEQYF
TRBV6-5,TRBJ2-2,-,-,TGTGCCGTTCGAACAGGGTACGCGAACACCGGGGAGCTGTTTTTT,CAVRTGYANTGELFF
TRBV7-2,TRBJ1-1,-,-,TGTGCCAGCAGGATAAGCGGACCGCGAGCTTTCTTT,CASRISGPRAFF
TRBV30,TRBJ1-1,-,-,TGTGCCTGGAGCACAGGGATTGATCTCGAAGCTTTCTTT,CAWSTGIDLEAFF
TRBV3-1/TRBV3-2,TRBJ1-5,-,-,TGTGCCAGCAGCCAGACAGGTTTCAATCAGCCCCAGCATTTT,CASSQTGFNQPQHF
TRBV6-2/TRBV6-3,TRBJ1-4,TRBD1,-,TGTGCCAGCAGTTACCCCGGACAGGGGGCGCGAGAAAAACTGTTTTTT,CASSYPGQGAREKLFF
TRBV11-2,TRBJ2-5,TRBD2,-,TGTGCCAGCAGCACGCCGGGACTAGCGCCCCAAGAGACCCAGTACTTC,CASSTPGLAPQETQYF
TRBV5-6,TRBJ1-6,-,-,TGTGCCAGCAGCGTGGGAGCTAATTCACCCCTCCACTTT,CASSVGANSPLHF
TRBV9,TRBJ1-6,-,few,TGTGCCAGCAGCGTAGAAATGGTGGGTTCACCCCTCCACTTT,CASSVEMVGSPLHF
TRBV19,TRBJ2-7,TRBD2,-,TGTGCCAGTGCCGACTCCGGCGGGGGTCCCTACGAGCAGTACTTC,CASADSGGGPYEQYF
TRBV12-3/TRBV12-4,TRBJ1-4,-,-,TGTGCCACGCGAGCGAGGGGAGAAAAACTGTTTTTT,CATRARGEKLFF
TRBV9,TRBJ1-1,-,-,TGTGCCAGCAGCACCAGCCGAGGGGCGAACACTGAAGCTTTCTTT,CASSTSRGANTEAFF
TRBV5-6,TRBJ1-1,-,-,TGTGCCAGCAGCTTGAGTAGTGAAGCTTTCTTT,CASSLSSEAFF
TRBV27,TRBJ2-6,-,-,TGTGCCAGCAGTTTATCCCCCCCCGGGGCCAACGTCCTGACTTTC,CASSLSPPGANVLTF